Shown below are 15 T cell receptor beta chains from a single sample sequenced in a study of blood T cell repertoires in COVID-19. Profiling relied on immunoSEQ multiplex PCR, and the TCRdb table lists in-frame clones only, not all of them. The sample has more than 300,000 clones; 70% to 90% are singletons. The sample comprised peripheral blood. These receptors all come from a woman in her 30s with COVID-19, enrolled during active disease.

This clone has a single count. The CDR3 sequence is CASSLEVRYYEQYF. The CDR3 DNA follows: TGCGCCAGCAGCTTGGAGGTCAGGTACTACGAGCAGTACTTC. The J gene is TRBJ2-7, the V gene TRBV5-1; no clear D. Germline CDR1 reads SGHRS; CDR2 reads YFSETQ. This CDR3 has 14 residues. Trimming cost V 0 bases and J 3 bases, with 10 bases left between them.

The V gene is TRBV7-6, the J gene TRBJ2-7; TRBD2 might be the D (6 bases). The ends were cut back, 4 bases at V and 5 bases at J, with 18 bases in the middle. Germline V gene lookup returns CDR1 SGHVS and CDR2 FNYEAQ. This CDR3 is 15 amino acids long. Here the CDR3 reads CASSSPGTPAHEQYF. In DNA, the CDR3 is TGTGCCAGCAGCTCACCCGGGACTCCCGCCCACGAGCAGTACTTC.

Here the CDR3 reads CASSATSGRPDTQYF. The CDR3 DNA follows: TGCGCCAGCAGTGCTACTAGCGGGAGACCAGATACGCAGTATTTT. V is TRBV10-2 and J is TRBJ2-3, with 11 bases identical to TRBD2. From germline, CDR1 is WSHSY and CDR2 SAAADI. Losses at the gene ends were 4 bases for V and 4 bases for J; bases not matched to a gene: 4. This CDR3 comprises 15 residues.

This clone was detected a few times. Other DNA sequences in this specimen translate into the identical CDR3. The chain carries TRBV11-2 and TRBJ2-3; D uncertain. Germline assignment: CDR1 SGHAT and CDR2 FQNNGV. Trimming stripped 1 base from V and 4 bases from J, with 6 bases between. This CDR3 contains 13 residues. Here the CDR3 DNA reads TGTGCCAGCAGCTTAGCGGGTCCAGATACGCAGTATTTT. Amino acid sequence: CASSLAGPDTQYF. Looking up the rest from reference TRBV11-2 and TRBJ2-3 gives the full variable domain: EAGVAQSPRYKIIEKRQSVAFWCNPISGHATLYWYQQILGQGPKLLIQFQNNGVVDDSQLPKDRFSAERLKGVDSTLKIQPAKLEDSAVYLCASSLAGPDTQYFGPGTRLTVL.

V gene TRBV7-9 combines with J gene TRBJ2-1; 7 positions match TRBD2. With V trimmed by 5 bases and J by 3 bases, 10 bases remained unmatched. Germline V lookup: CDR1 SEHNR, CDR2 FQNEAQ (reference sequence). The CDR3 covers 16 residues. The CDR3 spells CASSDPSGGLYNEQFF. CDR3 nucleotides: TGTGCCAGCAGCGACCCTAGCGGAGGGCTCTACAATGAGCAGTTCTTC.

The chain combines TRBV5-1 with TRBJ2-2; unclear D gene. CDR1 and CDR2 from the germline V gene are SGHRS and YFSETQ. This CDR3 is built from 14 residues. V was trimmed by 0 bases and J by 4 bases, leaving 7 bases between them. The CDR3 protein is CASSLADSTGELFF. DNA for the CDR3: TGCGCCAGCAGCTTGGCCGACTCCACCGGGGAGCTGTTTTTT.

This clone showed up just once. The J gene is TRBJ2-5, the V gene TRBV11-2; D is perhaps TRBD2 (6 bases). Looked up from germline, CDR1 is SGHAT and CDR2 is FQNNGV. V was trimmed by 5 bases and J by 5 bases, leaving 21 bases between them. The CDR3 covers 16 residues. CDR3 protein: CASSQTTSGVWETQYF. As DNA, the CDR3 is TGTGCCAGCAGCCAAACTACATCGGGAGTGTGGGAGACCCAGTACTTC.

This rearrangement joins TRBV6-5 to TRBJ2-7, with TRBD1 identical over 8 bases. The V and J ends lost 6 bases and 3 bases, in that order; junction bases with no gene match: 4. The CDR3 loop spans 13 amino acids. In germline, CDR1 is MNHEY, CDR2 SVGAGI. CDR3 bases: TGTGCCAGCAGGGAGACAGGGGTCTACGAGCAGTACTTC. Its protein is CASRETGVYEQYF.

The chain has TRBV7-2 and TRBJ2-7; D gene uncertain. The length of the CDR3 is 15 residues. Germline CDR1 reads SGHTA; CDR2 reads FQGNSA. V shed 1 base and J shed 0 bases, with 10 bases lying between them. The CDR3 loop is CASSLEPGSSYEQYF. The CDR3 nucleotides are TGTGCCAGCAGCTTAGAACCGGGTTCCTCCTACGAGCAGTACTTC.

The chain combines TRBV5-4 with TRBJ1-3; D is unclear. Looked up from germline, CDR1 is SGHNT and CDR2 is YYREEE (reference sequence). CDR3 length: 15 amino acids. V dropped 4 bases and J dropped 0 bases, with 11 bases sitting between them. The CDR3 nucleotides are TGTGCCAGCAGCCCTGACATCCGCTCTGGAAACACCATATATTTT. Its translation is CASSPDIRSGNTIYF.

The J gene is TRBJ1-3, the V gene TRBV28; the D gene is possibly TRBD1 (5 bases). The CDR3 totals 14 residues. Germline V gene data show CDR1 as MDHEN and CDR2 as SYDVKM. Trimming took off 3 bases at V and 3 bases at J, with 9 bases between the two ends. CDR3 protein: CASSFRGFGNTIYF. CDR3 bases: TGTGCCAGCAGTTTTCGGGGGTTTGGAAACACCATATATTTT.

The CDR3: CASSLAASGSYNEQFF. The CDR3, as DNA: TGCGCCAGCAGCTTGGCCGCTAGCGGGTCCTACAATGAGCAGTTCTTC. The chain joins TRBV5-1 to TRBJ2-1; TRBD2 aligns across 8 bases. Germline V gene data show CDR1 as SGHRS and CDR2 as YFSETQ. Unmatched junction bases numbered 3, after V lost 0 bases and J lost 1 base. CDR3 length equals 16 residues.

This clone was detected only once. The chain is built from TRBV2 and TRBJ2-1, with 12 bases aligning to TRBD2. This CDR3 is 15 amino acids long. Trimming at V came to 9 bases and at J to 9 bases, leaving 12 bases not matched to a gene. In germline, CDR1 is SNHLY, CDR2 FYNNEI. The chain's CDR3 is CASERTSGAFPEQFF. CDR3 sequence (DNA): TGTGCCAGTGAAAGGACTAGCGGGGCCTTCCCTGAGCAGTTCTTC.

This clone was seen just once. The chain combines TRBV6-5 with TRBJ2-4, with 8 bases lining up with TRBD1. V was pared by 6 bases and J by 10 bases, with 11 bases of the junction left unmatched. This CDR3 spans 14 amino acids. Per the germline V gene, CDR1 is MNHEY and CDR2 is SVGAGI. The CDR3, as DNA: TGTGCCAGCAGAACCCCCGGACAGGGACAAATTCAGTACTTC. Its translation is CASRTPGQGQIQYF.

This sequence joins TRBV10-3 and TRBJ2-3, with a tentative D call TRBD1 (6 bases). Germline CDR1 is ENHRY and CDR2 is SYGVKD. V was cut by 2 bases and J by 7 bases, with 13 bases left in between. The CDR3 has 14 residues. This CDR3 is CAISEGGQLNTQYF. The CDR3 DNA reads TGTGCCATCAGTGAGGGGGGACAATTAAATACGCAGTATTTT.